Below are 15 T cell receptor beta chains sequenced from a single sample in a study of blood T cell repertoires in COVID-19. Profiling relied on immunoSEQ multiplex PCR, and the TCRdb table lists in-frame clones only, not all of them. The table shows around 190,000 clones, with more than 70% occurring only once. Specimen: peripheral blood. Receptor source: a human donor in a cohort sampled during active COVID-19.

The chain recombines TRBV5-1 with TRBJ2-5; D is perhaps TRBD1 (5 bases). Looked up from germline, CDR1 is SGHRS and CDR2 is YFSETQ. V lost 7 bases and J 5 bases, leaving 15 bases between the germline ends. CDR3 size: 13 residues. CDR3 in amino acids: CASYQGLGETQYF. CDR3 nucleotide sequence: TGCGCCAGCTATCAGGGCCTGGGGGAGACCCAGTACTTC.

V and J are TRBV5-4 and TRBJ2-6; TRBD1 aligns across 10 bases. With V trimmed by 2 bases and J by 2 bases, 7 bases remained unmatched. There are 18 residues in the CDR3. Germline values: CDR1 SGHNT, CDR2 YYREEE (reference sequence). This CDR3 reads CASSFPGQGTPGANVLTF. Here the CDR3 DNA reads TGTGCCAGCAGCTTTCCGGGACAGGGGACTCCTGGGGCCAACGTCCTGACTTTC.

V is TRBV18 and J is TRBJ1-5; D is unclear. V was clipped by 4 bases and J by 0 bases, with 7 bases between them. The CDR3 extends over 14 amino acids. Germline values: CDR1 KGHSH, CDR2 LQKENI. CDR3 amino acids: CASSLAHSNQPQHF. As DNA, the CDR3 is TGTGCCAGCTCACTGGCCCATAGCAATCAGCCCCAGCATTTT.

This clone has just one count. The chain employs TRBV2 and TRBJ2-5, with TRBD2 as a possible D gene (6 bases). The V and J ends lost 1 base and 1 base respectively, with 10 bases between them. Looked up from germline, CDR1 is SNHLY and CDR2 is FYNNEI. The CDR3 totals 15 residues. CDR3 sequence reads: CASSEGRGPQETQYF. In DNA, the CDR3 is TGTGCCAGCAGTGAAGGGCGGGGACCCCAAGAGACCCAGTACTTC.

This clone was seen once. The genes are TRBV5-1 and TRBJ2-5; 8 bases line up with TRBD2. After removal of 5 bases from V and 4 bases from J, the junction contained 7 bases not matched to a gene. The CDR3 consists of 14 residues. Germline V CDR1 and CDR2: SGHRS, YFSETQ. CDR3 loop: CASSSGEQRETQYF. The DNA for the CDR3 is TGCGCCAGCAGTAGCGGGGAGCAGCGAGAGACCCAGTACTTC.

The chain combines TRBV19 with TRBJ1-3, with 9 bases that match TRBD1. V shed 4 bases, J shed 7 bases, and the junction held 8 bases outside the gene matches. This CDR3 is 15 amino acids long. CDR1 and CDR2 from the germline V gene are LNHDA and SQIVND (reference sequence). The CDR3 DNA follows: TGTGCCAGTAGTAACCGCAGGACAGGGGCGAACACCATATATTTT. Translating it yields CASSNRRTGANTIYF.

The chain combines TRBV2 with TRBJ2-5, with D maybe TRBD2 (7 bases). This CDR3 region has 14 residues. The V gene lost 6 bases and the J gene lost 7 bases, with 18 bases spanning the gap. CDR1 SNHLY and CDR2 FYNNEI come from the germline V gene. The CDR3 region has the DNA TGTGCCAGCAGCTTTGGGGGGGCGAGTGGGACCCAGTACTTC. The encoded protein is CASSFGGASGTQYF.

The chain combines TRBV28 with TRBJ2-3; no clear D. CDR1 MDHEN and CDR2 SYDVKM come from the germline V gene. V lost 2 bases and J lost 2, with 11 bases in between. The CDR3 spans 15 residues. The CDR3 loop reads CASSLQTRFTDTQYF. The CDR3 DNA is TGTGCCAGCAGTTTACAGACACGTTTCACAGATACGCAGTATTTT.

The rearrangement joins TRBV6-4 to TRBJ2-3; D is ambiguous. Germline CDR1 is MRHNA and CDR2 is SNTAGT. Trimming removed 3 bases from V and 0 bases from J, with 7 bases in between. The CDR3 is 14 amino acids. Here the CDR3 DNA reads TGTGCCAGCAGTGAGACGGGTAGCACAGATACGCAGTATTTT. Its translation: CASSETGSTDTQYF.

The CDR3 region is CASKWGDLSTDTQYF. Here the CDR3 DNA reads TGTGCCAGCAAGTGGGGGGATCTAAGCACAGATACGCAGTATTTT. J is TRBJ2-3 and V is TRBV2; D might be TRBD2 (6 bases). The CDR3 sequence is 15 residues long. Germline loops: CDR1 SNHLY, CDR2 FYNNEI. V was pared by 7 bases and J by 0 bases, with 14 bases between.

V and J are TRBV2 and TRBJ2-2; 9 bases fit TRBD2. Germline V gene data show CDR1 as SNHLY and CDR2 as FYNNEI. J gave up 2 bases and V 6 bases, and 4 bases lay outside the gene matches. CDR3 length equals 15 residues. The CDR3 DNA reads as TGTGCCAGCAGGAGACTAGCGGCTAACACCGGGGAGCTGTTTTTT. Protein: CASRRLAANTGELFF.

The chain carries TRBV5-1 and TRBJ2-3; D is possibly TRBD1 (5 bases). V lost 4 bases and J lost 2, with 17 bases in between. The CDR3 loop spans 16 amino acids. The germline V gene has CDR1 SGHRS and CDR2 YFSETQ. CDR3 sequence reads: CASSRDAGQNTDTQYF. CDR3 DNA sequence: TGCGCCAGCAGCCGCGACGCAGGGCAAAACACAGATACGCAGTATTTT.

V usage is TRBV6-5 and J usage is TRBJ2-7, with 9 bases matching TRBD2. The CDR3 is 14 amino acids. Germline V gene data show CDR1 as MNHEY and CDR2 as SVGAGI. Losses at the gene ends were 5 bases for V and 7 bases for J; bases not matched to a gene: 9. The CDR3 protein is CASSPPGLAVEQYF. CDR3 coding DNA: TGTGCCAGCAGTCCTCCGGGACTAGCTGTAGAGCAGTACTTC.

This clone was detected only a few times. The sample carries other DNA sequences with the same CDR3. This chain links TRBV9 with TRBJ2-3, with 10 bases aligning to TRBD2. Germline V CDR1 and CDR2: SGDLS, YYNGEE. CDR3 size: 16 residues. V was clipped by 0 bases and J by 1 base; unmatched bases: 2. DNA of the CDR3: TGTGCCAGCAGCGTAGGACTAGCGGGCGGCACAGATACGCAGTATTTT. Its protein is CASSVGLAGGTDTQYF.

The chain uses TRBV6-6 and TRBJ2-3, with a tentative D call TRBD2 (5 bases). V was trimmed by 6 bases and J by 1 base, leaving 11 bases between them. From germline, CDR1 is MNHNY and CDR2 SVGAGI (reference sequence). The CDR3 loop spans 14 amino acids. This CDR3 reads CASRLDKGTDTQYF. In nucleotides, the CDR3 is TGTGCCAGCAGACTAGATAAGGGCACAGATACGCAGTATTTT.